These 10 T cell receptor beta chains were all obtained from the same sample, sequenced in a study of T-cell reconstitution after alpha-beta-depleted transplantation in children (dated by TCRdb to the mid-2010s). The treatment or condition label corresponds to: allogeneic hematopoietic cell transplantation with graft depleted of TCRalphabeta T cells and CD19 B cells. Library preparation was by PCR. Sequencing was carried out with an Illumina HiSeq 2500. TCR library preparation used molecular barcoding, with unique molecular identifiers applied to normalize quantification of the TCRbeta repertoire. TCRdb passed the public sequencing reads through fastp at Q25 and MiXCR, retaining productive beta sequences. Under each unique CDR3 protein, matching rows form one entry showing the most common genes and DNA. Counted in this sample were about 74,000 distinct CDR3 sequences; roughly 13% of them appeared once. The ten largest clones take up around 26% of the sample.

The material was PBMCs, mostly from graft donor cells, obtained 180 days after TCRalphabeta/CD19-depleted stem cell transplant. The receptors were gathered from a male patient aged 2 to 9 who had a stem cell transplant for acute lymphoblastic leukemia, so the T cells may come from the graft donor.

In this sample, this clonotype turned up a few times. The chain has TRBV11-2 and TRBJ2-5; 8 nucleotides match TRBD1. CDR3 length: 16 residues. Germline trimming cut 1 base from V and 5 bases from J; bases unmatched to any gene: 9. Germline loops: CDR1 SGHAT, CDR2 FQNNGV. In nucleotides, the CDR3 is TGTGCCAGCAGCTTAGGTGACAGGGGCGCGTGGGAGACCCAGTACTTC. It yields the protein CASSLGDRGAWETQYF.

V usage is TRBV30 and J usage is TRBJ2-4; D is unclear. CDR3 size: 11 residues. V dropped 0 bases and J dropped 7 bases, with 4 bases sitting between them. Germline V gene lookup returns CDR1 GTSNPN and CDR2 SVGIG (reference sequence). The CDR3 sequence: CAWSVLNIQYF. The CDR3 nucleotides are TGTGCCTGGAGTGTACTTAACATTCAGTACTTC.

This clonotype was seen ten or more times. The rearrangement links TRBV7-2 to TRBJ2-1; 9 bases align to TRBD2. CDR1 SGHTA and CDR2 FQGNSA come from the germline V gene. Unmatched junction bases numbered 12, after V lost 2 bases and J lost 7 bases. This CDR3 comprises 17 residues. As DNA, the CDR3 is TGTGCCAGCAGCTTACGGCGGGGGGGCCTCCAAGGGAATGAGCAGTTCTTC. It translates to CASSLRRGGLQGNEQFF.

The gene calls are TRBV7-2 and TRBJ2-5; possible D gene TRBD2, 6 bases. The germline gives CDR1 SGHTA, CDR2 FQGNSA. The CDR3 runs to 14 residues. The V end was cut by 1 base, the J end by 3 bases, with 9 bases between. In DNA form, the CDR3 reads TGTGCCAGCAGCTTAGTGAGGAGGGAAGAGACCCAGTACTTC. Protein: CASSLVRREETQYF. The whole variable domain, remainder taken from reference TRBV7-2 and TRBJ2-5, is GAGVSQSPSNKVTEKGKDVELRCDPISGHTALYWYRQSLGQGLEFLIYFQGNSAPDKSGLPSDRFSAERTGGSVSTLTIQRTQQEDSAVYLCASSLVRREETQYFGPGTRLLVL.

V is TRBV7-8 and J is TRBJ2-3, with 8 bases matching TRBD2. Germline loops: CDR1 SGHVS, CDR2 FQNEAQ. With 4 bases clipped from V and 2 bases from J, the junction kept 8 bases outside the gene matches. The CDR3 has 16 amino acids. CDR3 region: CASSWDPRGDTDTQYF. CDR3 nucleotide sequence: TGTGCCAGCAGCTGGGACCCGCGGGGGGACACAGATACGCAGTATTTT.

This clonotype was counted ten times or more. The CDR3 protein is CSARVHPSGLFF. The CDR3 region has the DNA TGCAGTGCTAGGGTACACCCTAGCGGGCTGTTTTTT. The chain is built from TRBV20-1 and TRBJ2-2; 7 nucleotides align to TRBD2. V shed 3 bases and J 13 bases; nucleotides not matched to a gene: 8. Germline assignment: CDR1 DFQATT and CDR2 SNEGSKA (reference sequence). The CDR3 covers 12 residues.

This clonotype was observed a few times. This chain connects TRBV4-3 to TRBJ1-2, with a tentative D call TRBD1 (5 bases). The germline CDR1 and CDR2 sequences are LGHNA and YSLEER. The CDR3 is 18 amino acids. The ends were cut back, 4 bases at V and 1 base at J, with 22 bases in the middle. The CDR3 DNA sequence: TGCGCCAGCAGCCGGACGCGACAGCGTCTAAAATTTAACTATGGCTACACCTTC. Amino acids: CASSRTRQRLKFNYGYTF.

The CDR3 DNA is TGTGCCAGCAGCTTCGATAGCGGGAGTACAGATACGCAGTATTTT. Translation: CASSFDSGSTDTQYF. The chain uses TRBV5-4 and TRBJ2-3; 9 positions agree with TRBD2. Germline CDR1 reads SGHNT; CDR2 reads YYREEE (reference sequence). V lost 2 bases, J lost 3 bases, and 4 bases stayed unmatched. CDR3 length: 15 residues.

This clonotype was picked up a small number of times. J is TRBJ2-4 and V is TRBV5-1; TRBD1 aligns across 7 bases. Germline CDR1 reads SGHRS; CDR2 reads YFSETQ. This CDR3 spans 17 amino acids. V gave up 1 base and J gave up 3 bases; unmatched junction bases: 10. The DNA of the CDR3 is TGCGCCAGCAGCTTGTGGGACAGCCTGGAGGTCAAAAACATTCAGTACTTC. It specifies CASSLWDSLEVKNIQYF.

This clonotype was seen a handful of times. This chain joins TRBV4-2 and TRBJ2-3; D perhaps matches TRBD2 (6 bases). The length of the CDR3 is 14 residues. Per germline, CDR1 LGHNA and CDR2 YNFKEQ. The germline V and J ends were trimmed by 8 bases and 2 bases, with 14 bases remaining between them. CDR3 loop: CASEAGPFTDTQYF. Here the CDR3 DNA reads TGTGCCAGCGAGGCGGGACCTTTCACAGATACGCAGTATTTT.